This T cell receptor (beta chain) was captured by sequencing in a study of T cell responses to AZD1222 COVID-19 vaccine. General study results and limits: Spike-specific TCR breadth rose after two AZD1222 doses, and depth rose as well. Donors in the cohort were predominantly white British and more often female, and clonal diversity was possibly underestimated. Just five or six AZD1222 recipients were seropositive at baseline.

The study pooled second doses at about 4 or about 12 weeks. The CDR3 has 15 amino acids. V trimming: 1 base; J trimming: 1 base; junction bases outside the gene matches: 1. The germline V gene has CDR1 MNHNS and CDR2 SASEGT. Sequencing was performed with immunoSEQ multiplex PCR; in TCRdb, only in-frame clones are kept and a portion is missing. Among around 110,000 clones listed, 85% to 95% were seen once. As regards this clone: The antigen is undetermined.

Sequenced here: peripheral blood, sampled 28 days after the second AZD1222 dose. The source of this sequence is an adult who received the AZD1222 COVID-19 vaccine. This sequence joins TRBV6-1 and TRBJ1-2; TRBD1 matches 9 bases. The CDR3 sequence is CASSEVGQGNYGYTF. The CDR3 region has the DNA TGTGCCAGCAGTGAAGTGGGACAGGGTAACTATGGCTACACCTTC.